These T cell receptor beta chains were read from a single sample in a study of human T cells and chemical hapten exposure. One entry per CDR3 protein, called by TCRdb with MiXCR from the RACE reads. This sample has 380,000 or so distinct CDR3 sequences, with about 5.4% found just once. Sequences were derived from whole blood, sampled in connection with sensitization to the hapten diphenylcyclopropenone (DPC). The receptors were gathered from a woman aged 18 to 35 with alopecia areata. Some clones in this sample may be carry-over from other donors' samples. Each CDR3 is given with its conserved first and last residue. The D gene is left open where the match is weak. Expanded clones get a size class; other rows say once, few or many, or leave the size out.

j_call clone_size d_call v_call cdr3_aa cdr3_nt
TRBJ2-7 - TRBD2 TRBV10-3 CAITGTSGGDQYF TGTGCCATCACAGGGACTAGCGGGGGGGATCAGTACTTC
TRBJ1-1 - - TRBV5-1 CASSLVGAGPEAFF TGCGCCAGCAGCTTGGTGGGGGCCGGCCCTGAAGCTTTCTTT
TRBJ1-1 few TRBD1 TRBV3-1 CASSQAVRGTEAFF TGTGCCAGCAGCCAAGCAGTCAGGGGGACTGAAGCTTTCTTT
TRBJ1-1 many TRBD1 TRBV27 CASGKRQGAGDTEAFF TGTGCCAGCGGGAAAAGACAGGGGGCAGGAGACACTGAAGCTTTCTTT
TRBJ1-1 many - TRBV5-6 CASSLGQMTEAFF TGTGCCAGCAGCTTGGGACAGATGACTGAAGCTTTCTTT
TRBJ2-1 few - TRBV6-2/TRBV6-3 CASGRAGSVNEQFF TGTGCCAGCGGAAGAGCGGGCTCGGTGAATGAGCAGTTCTTC
TRBJ1-6 few - TRBV15 CATSRDLGGELYNSPLHF TGTGCCACCAGCAGAGATCTAGGGGGAGAGCTCTATAATTCACCCCTCCACTTT
TRBJ2-2 few TRBD2 TRBV29-1 CSVDRTSGGPGELFF TGCAGCGTTGACCGGACTAGCGGGGGGCCCGGGGAGCTGTTTTTT
TRBJ2-7 many - TRBV9 CASSVVVSSYEQYF TGTGCCAGCAGCGTAGTAGTGAGCTCCTACGAGCAGTACTTC
TRBJ2-3 many - TRBV12-3/TRBV12-4 CASSLGGGADTQYF TGTGCCAGCAGCTTGGGGGGCGGAGCAGATACGCAGTATTTT
TRBJ2-6 - TRBD1 TRBV7-9 CASSSNRDRVSGANVLTF TGTGCCAGCAGCTCCAACCGGGACAGGGTATCTGGGGCCAACGTCCTGACTTTC
TRBJ1-1 many - TRBV28 CASNSHRRNTEAFF TGTGCCAGCAATAGTCACAGGCGGAACACTGAAGCTTTCTTT
TRBJ1-3 - - TRBV7-8 CASSPDGSGNTIYF TGTGCCAGCAGCCCGGATGGCTCTGGAAACACCATATATTTT
TRBJ1-1 - TRBD1 TRBV4-2 CASSQGTGTGLRGVRAFF TGTGCCAGCAGCCAAGGAACCGGGACAGGGCTGCGTGGGGTTCGAGCTTTCTTT
TRBJ2-6 - TRBD1 TRBV9 CASSGASGQGTGANVLTF TGTGCCAGCAGCGGAGCCAGTGGACAGGGAACTGGGGCCAACGTCCTGACTTTC
TRBJ1-1 few TRBD1 TRBV29-1 CSVRGTDPITEAFF TGCAGCGTGCGAGGGACAGACCCCATTACTGAAGCTTTCTTT
TRBJ2-7 many - TRBV6-1 CASSEFGGGMNEQYF TGTGCCAGCAGTGAATTCGGAGGGGGCATGAACGAGCAGTACTTC
TRBJ1-5 few - TRBV10-2 CASSEVDDQPQHF TGCGCCAGCAGTGAAGTCGACGATCAGCCCCAGCATTTT
TRBJ2-7 few - TRBV27 CASSLSPSYEQYF TGTGCCAGCAGTTTATCGCCCTCCTACGAGCAGTACTTC
TRBJ2-7 - - TRBV5-4 CASSVDSTTEQYF TGTGCCAGCAGCGTTGACAGTACCACCGAGCAGTACTTC
TRBJ1-6 few TRBD1 TRBV12-3/TRBV12-4 CASSPHPTGENSPLHF TGTGCCAGCAGCCCACACCCGACAGGGGAGAATTCACCCCTCCACTTT
TRBJ1-1 - TRBD1 TRBV12-3/TRBV12-4 CASSFDRANTEAFF TGTGCCAGCAGTTTCGACAGGGCGAACACTGAAGCTTTCTTT
TRBJ2-1 - - TRBV19 CASSSLGGGAYNEQFF TGTGCCAGTAGTAGCCTGGGTGGCGGGGCCTACAATGAGCAGTTCTTC
TRBJ1-2 - TRBD1 TRBV18 CASSPQGARDGYTF TGTGCCAGCTCACCACAGGGGGCAAGGGATGGCTACACCTTC
TRBJ2-3 many - TRBV2 CASSVEDTQYF TGTGCCAGCAGTGTAGAGGATACGCAGTATTTT
TRBJ1-2 many TRBD1 TRBV5-1 CASSQGQGNYGYTF TGCGCCAGCAGCCAGGGACAGGGTAACTATGGCTACACCTTC
TRBJ1-1 - TRBD1 TRBV6-6 CASSYAGTGRLF TGTGCCAGCAGTTACGCCGGGACAGGTAGGCTCTTT
TRBJ2-5 few - TRBV28 CASSSPQVQETQYF TGTGCCAGCAGTTCCCCACAGGTTCAAGAGACCCAGTACTTC
TRBJ2-3 many - TRBV10-3 CAISPSADTQYF TGTGCCATCAGCCCTTCCGCAGATACGCAGTATTTT